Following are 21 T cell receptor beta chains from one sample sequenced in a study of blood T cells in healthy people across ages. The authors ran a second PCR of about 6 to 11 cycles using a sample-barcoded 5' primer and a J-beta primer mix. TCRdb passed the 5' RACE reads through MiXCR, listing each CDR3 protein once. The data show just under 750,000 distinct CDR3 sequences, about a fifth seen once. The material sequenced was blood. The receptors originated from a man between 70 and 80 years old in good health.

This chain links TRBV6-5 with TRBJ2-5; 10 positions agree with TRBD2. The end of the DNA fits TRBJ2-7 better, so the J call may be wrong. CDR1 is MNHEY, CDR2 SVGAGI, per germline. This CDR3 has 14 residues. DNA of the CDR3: TGTGCCAGCAGAACCGGACTAGCGGCCTACGAGCAGTACTTC. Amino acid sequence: CASRTGLAAYEQYF.

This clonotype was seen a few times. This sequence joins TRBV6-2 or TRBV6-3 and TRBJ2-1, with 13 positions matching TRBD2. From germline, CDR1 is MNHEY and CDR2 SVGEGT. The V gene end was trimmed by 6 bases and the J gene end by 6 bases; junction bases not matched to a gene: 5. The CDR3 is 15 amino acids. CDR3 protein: CASSRGTSGANEQFF. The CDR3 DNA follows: TGTGCCAGCAGCCGAGGGACTAGCGGGGCCAATGAGCAGTTCTTC.

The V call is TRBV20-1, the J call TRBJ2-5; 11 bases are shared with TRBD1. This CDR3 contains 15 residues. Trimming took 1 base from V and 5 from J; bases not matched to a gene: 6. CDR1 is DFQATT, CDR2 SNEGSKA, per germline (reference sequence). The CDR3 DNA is TGCAGTGCTAGAGTGGACAGGGGGCTTTGGGAGACCCAGTACTTC. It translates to CSARVDRGLWETQYF.

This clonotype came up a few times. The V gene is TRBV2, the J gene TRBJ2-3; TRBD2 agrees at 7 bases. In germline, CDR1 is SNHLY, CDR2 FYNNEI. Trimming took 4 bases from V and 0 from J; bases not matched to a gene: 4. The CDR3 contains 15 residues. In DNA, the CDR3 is TGTGCCAGCAGTGGACTAGCCCTCAGCACAGATACGCAGTATTTT. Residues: CASSGLALSTDTQYF.

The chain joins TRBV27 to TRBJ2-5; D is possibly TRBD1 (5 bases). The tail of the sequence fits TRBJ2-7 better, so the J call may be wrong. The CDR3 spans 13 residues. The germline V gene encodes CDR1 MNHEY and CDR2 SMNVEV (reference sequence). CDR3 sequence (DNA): TGTGCCAGCAGACCTCAAACAGGCTACGAGCAGTACTTC. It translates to CASRPQTGYEQYF.

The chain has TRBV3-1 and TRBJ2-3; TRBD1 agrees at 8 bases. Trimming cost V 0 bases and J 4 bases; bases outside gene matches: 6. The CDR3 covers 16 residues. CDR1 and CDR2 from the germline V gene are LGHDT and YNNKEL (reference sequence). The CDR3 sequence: CASSQERQGSADTQYF. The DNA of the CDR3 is TGTGCCAGCAGCCAAGAAAGACAGGGGAGCGCAGATACGCAGTATTTT.

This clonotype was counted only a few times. CDR3 DNA: TGCGCCAGCAGGTACAGGGATGGGGATGAGACTGAAGCTTTCTTT. Amino acids: CASRYRDGDETEAFF. The chain links TRBV5-1 to TRBJ1-1; D might be TRBD1 (6 bases). The CDR3 extends over 15 amino acids. The V end was cut by 5 bases, the J end by 5 bases, with 19 bases between. Germline-derived CDR1 and CDR2 are SGHRS and YFSETQ.

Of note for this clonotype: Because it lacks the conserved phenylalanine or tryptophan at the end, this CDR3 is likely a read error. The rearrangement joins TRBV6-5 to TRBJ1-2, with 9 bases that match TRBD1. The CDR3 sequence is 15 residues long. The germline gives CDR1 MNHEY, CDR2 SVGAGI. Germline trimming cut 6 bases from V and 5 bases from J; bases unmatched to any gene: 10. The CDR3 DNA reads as TGTGCCAGCAGCCTAGGACAGGGGACCCCTTATGGCTACACCTCC. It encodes CASSLGQGTPYGYTS.

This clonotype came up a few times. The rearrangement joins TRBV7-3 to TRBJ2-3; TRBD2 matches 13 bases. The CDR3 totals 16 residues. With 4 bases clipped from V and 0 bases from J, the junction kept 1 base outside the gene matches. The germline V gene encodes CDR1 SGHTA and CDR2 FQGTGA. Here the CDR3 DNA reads TGTGCCAGCAGCTCGGGACTAGCGGGGAGCACAGATACGCAGTATTTT. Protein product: CASSSGLAGSTDTQYF.

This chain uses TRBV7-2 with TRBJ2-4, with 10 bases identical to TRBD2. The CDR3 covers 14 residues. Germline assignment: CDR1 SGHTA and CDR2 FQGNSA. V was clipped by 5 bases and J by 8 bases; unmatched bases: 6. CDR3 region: CASSPSSGSYIQYF. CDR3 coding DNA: TGTGCCAGCAGCCCGTCTAGCGGGAGTTACATTCAGTACTTC.

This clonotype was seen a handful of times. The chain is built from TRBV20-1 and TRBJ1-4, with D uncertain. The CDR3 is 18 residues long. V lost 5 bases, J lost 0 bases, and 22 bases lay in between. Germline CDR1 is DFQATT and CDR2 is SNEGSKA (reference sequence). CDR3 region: CSAHPSGGIIATNEKLFF. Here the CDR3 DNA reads TGCAGTGCTCACCCTTCGGGCGGAATCATTGCAACTAATGAAAAACTGTTTTTT.

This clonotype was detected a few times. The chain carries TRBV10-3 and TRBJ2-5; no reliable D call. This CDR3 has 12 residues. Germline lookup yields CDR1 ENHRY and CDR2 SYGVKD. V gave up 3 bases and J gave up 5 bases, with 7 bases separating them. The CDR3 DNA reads TGTGCCATCAGTGAAGGAGCGGAGACCCAGTACTTC. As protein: CAISEGAETQYF.

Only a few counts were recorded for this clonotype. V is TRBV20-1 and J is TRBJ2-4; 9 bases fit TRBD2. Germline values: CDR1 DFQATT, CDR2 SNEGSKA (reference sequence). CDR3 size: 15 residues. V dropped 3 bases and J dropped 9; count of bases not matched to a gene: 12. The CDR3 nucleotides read TGCAGTGCTAGGTCGGCGGGGGGGACACTGGGCATTCAGTACTTC. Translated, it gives CSARSAGGTLGIQYF.

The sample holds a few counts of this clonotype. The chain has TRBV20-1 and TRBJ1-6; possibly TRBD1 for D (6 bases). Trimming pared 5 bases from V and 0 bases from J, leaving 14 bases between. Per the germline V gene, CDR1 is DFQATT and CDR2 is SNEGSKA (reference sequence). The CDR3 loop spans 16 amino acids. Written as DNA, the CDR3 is TGCAGTGCTCAGGGGCGGAAAAGCTCCTATAATTCACCCCTCCACTTT. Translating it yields CSAQGRKSSYNSPLHF.

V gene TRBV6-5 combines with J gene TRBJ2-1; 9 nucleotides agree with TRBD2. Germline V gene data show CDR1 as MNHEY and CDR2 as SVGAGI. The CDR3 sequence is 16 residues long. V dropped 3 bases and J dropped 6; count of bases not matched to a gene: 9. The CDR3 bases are TGTGCCAGCAGTTATTCGTCGAGCGGGGGGATCAATGAGCAGTTCTTC. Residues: CASSYSSSGGINEQFF.

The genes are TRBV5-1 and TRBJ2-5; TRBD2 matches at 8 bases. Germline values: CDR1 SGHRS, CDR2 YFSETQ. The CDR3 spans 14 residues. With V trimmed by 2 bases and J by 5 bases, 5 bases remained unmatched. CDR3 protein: CASSFLTSEETQYF. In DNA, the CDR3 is TGCGCCAGCAGCTTCTTGACTAGCGAGGAGACCCAGTACTTC.

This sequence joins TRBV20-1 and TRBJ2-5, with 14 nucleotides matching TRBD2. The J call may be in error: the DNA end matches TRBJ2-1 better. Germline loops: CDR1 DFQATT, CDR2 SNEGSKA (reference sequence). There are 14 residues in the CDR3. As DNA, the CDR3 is TGCAGTGCTAGTTGGACTAGCGGGAGGAGTGAGCAGTTCTTC. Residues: CSASWTSGRSEQFF.

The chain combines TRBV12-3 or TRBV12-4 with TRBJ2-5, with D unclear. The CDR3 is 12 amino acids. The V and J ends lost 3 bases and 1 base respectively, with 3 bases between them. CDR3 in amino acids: CASSFFQETQYF. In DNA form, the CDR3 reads TGTGCCAGCAGTTTTTTCCAAGAGACCCAGTACTTC.

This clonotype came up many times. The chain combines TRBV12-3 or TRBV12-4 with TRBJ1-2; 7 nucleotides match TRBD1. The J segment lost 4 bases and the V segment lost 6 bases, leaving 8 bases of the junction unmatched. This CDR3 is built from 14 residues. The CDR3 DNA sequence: TGTGCCAGCAGCTTGACAGGGTTGGGCTATGGCTACACCTTC. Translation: CASSLTGLGYGYTF.

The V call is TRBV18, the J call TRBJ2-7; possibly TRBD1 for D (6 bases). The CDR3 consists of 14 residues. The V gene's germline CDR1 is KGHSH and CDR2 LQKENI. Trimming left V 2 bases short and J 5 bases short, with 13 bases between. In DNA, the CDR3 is TGTGCCAGCTCACCATTAGACAGGACCAACGAGCAGTACTTC. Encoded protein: CASSPLDRTNEQYF.

Here the CDR3 DNA reads TGTGCCACCAGAGGACCCTTCTACAATGAGCAGTTCTTC. This codes for CATRGPFYNEQFF. The rearrangement links TRBV24-1 to TRBJ2-1; D uncertain. V was cut by 7 bases and J by 3 bases, with 9 bases left in between. The CDR3 is 13 amino acids. From germline, CDR1 is KGHDR and CDR2 SFDVKD.